These 24 T cell receptor beta chains were all obtained from the same sample, sequenced in a study of blood T cell repertoires in COVID-19. Generated by immunoSEQ multiplex PCR, the TCRdb table keeps only in-frame clones and is missing some. The sample has 400,000 to 450,000 clones, 80% to 95% seen once. The specimen sequenced was PBMCs or T cells enriched from blood (not recorded which). The receptors were sampled from a man between 18 and 29 years old who had recovered from COVID-19.

This chain links TRBV7-2 with TRBJ2-2, with D unresolved. The ends were cut back, 2 bases at V and 6 bases at J, with 7 bases in the middle. The V gene's germline CDR1 is SGHTA and CDR2 FQGNSA. The CDR3 runs 13 residues. CDR3 in amino acids: CASSLFYAGELFF. CDR3 DNA sequence: TGTGCCAGCAGCTTATTCTACGCCGGGGAGCTGTTTTTT.

J is TRBJ1-6 and V is TRBV28; 7 nucleotides agree with TRBD1. Germline loops: CDR1 MDHEN, CDR2 SYDVKM. This CDR3 contains 17 residues. The ends lost 6 bases at V and 7 bases at J; junction bases unmatched: 15. CDR3 sequence (DNA): TGTGCCAGCAGCTCTACCCACCTCCGGGACAGAAATTCACCCCTCCACTTT. It yields the protein CASSSTHLRDRNSPLHF.

The V gene is TRBV6-4, the J gene TRBJ2-1; TRBD2 is a possible D gene (6 bases). Germline V gene data show CDR1 as MRHNA and CDR2 as SNTAGT. V was trimmed by 4 bases and J by 3 bases, leaving 13 bases between them. The CDR3 extends over 15 amino acids. CDR3 DNA sequence: TGTGCCAGCAGTGTTAGCGGAGGCCTCTACAATGAGCAGTTCTTC. This encodes CASSVSGGLYNEQFF.

Worth noting for this clone: The sample holds other DNA sequences that translate to the same CDR3. This rearrangement joins TRBV5-1 to TRBJ2-5; the D gene is possibly TRBD2 (6 bases). Germline CDR1 SGHRS, CDR2 YFSETQ. Trimming removed 2 bases at V and 1 base at J, with 6 bases between. CDR3 size: 13 residues. The CDR3 loop reads CASSFGGQETQYF. The CDR3 DNA reads as TGCGCCAGCAGCTTCGGGGGCCAAGAGACCCAGTACTTC.

The chain uses TRBV5-4 and TRBJ2-2; 8 bases align to TRBD2. The CDR3 sequence is 17 residues long. Per the germline V gene, CDR1 is SGHNT and CDR2 is YYREEE (reference sequence). The J segment lost 0 bases and the V segment lost 0 bases, leaving 4 bases of the junction unmatched. CDR3 DNA sequence: TGTGCCAGCAGCTTGGTTCGAGCGGGGGCGAACACCGGGGAGCTGTTTTTT. Translating it yields CASSLVRAGANTGELFF. Variable domain in full (rest from reference TRBV5-4 and TRBJ2-2): ETGVTQSPTHLIKTRGQQVTLRCSSQSGHNTVSWYQQALGQGPQFIFQYYREEENGRGNFPPRFSGLQFPNYSSELNVNALELDDSALYLCASSLVRAGANTGELFFGEGSRLTVL.

The chain employs TRBV5-6 and TRBJ1-5; D perhaps matches TRBD1 (6 bases). The germline V and J ends were trimmed by 4 bases and 4 bases, with 18 bases remaining between them. This CDR3 is 16 amino acids long. Per germline, CDR1 SGHDT and CDR2 YYEEEE. Here the CDR3 DNA reads TGTGCCAGCAGCGCACGAGCGGGGGGCGGAAATCAGCCCCAGCATTTT. Residues: CASSARAGGGNQPQHF.

The rearrangement links TRBV10-3 to TRBJ1-2, with D tentatively TRBD1 (6 bases). This CDR3 region has 15 residues. Germline assignment: CDR1 ENHRY and CDR2 SYGVKD. The germline V and J ends were trimmed by 6 bases and 4 bases, with 18 bases remaining between them. CDR3 DNA sequence: TGTGCCATCAGAGCCACCCCGGACAGAAGCTATGGCTACACCTTC. Translated: CAIRATPDRSYGYTF.

This clone has only one observation. The genes are TRBV24-1 and TRBJ2-2; TRBD2 agrees at 9 bases. Trimming took 5 bases from V and 4 from J; bases not matched to a gene: 7. CDR1 KGHDR and CDR2 SFDVKD come from the germline V gene. The CDR3 totals 16 residues. CDR3 residues: CATSAATSGTTGELFF. CDR3 in DNA: TGTGCCACCAGTGCCGCGACTAGCGGAACCACCGGGGAGCTGTTTTTT.

As DNA, the CDR3 is TGTGCCAGCAGCCCTGGGACAGGGGGATTTCAGCCCCAGCATTTT. As protein: CASSPGTGGFQPQHF. The J gene is TRBJ1-5, the V gene TRBV7-9; 11 bases are a match to TRBD1. Germline assignment: CDR1 SEHNR and CDR2 FQNEAQ (reference sequence). The CDR3 sequence is 15 residues long. With 5 bases clipped from V and 6 bases from J, the junction kept 6 bases outside the gene matches.

The rearrangement links TRBV7-3 to TRBJ2-3, with 8 bases aligning to TRBD2. The V gene's germline CDR1 is SGHTA and CDR2 FQGTGA. This CDR3 is 19 amino acids long. V lost 2 bases and J lost 1; bases outside the gene matches: 14. The CDR3 nucleotides are TGTGCCAGCAGCTTACAACCTCCCGGGGGGGCCCTCGGCACAGATACGCAGTATTTT. Translation gives CASSLQPPGGALGTDTQYF.

The chain links TRBV10-3 to TRBJ2-7; 9 nucleotides align to TRBD2. Germline V CDR1 and CDR2: ENHRY, SYGVKD. V shed 10 bases and J 3 bases; nucleotides not matched to a gene: 13. This CDR3 has 15 residues. This chain's CDR3 is CATSGAGELDYEQYF. For the CDR3, the DNA is TGTGCCACTAGCGGGGCGGGAGAACTGGACTACGAGCAGTACTTC.

The chain carries TRBV5-1 and TRBJ2-2; TRBD1 matches 10 bases. CDR3 length: 15 residues. After removal of 2 bases from V and 5 bases from J, the junction contained 3 bases not matched to a gene. From germline, CDR1 is SGHRS and CDR2 YFSETQ. In DNA, the CDR3 is TGCGCCAGCAGCTTCGGGACAGGGGAGACCGGGGAGCTGTTTTTT. It encodes CASSFGTGETGELFF.

This sequence joins TRBV3-1 (or the pseudogene TRBV3-2) and TRBJ1-5; D remains unclear. The CDR3 spans 15 residues. The V gene lost 1 base and the J gene lost 3 bases, with 10 bases spanning the gap. Germline CDR1 LGHDT, CDR2 YNNKEL (reference sequence). This CDR3 is CASSQGLGANQPQHF. The CDR3 nucleotides are TGTGCCAGCAGCCAAGGTTTGGGAGCCAATCAGCCCCAGCATTTT.

The chain couples TRBV7-3 to TRBJ2-1; TRBD2 aligns across 8 bases. Unmatched junction bases numbered 7, after V lost 1 base and J lost 5 bases. There are 16 residues in the CDR3. The V gene's germline CDR1 is SGHTA and CDR2 FQGTGA. The CDR3 region has the DNA TGTGCCAGCAGCTTAAACGTCGGGGGGGAAAACAATGAGCAGTTCTTC. This encodes CASSLNVGGENNEQFF.

V is TRBV28 and J is TRBJ1-1; TRBD1 matches at 7 bases. This CDR3 contains 15 residues. J gave up 2 bases and V 6 bases, and 9 bases lay outside the gene matches. Looked up from germline, CDR1 is MDHEN and CDR2 is SYDVKM. In DNA, the CDR3 is TGTGCCAGCAGGACGCCGACAGGGCCTAACACTGAAGCTTTCTTT. Translation: CASRTPTGPNTEAFF.

This clone has just a few counts. The chain recombines TRBV12-3 or TRBV12-4 with TRBJ1-1; unclear D gene. Trimming removed 7 bases from V and 3 bases from J, with 12 bases in between. CDR3 length equals 13 residues. CDR3 bases: TGTGCCAGCACCTCTACCGTTGACACTGAAGCTTTCTTT. Its translation: CASTSTVDTEAFF.

V gene TRBV13 combines with J gene TRBJ1-2; 8 bases fit TRBD1. With 0 bases clipped from V and 8 bases from J, the junction kept 5 bases outside the gene matches. The CDR3 extends over 14 amino acids. Germline V gene sequence: CDR1 PRHDT, CDR2 FYEKMQ (reference sequence). This CDR3 reads CASSLGQGVVGYTF. As DNA, the CDR3 is TGTGCCAGCAGCTTAGGACAGGGGGTGGTAGGCTACACCTTC.

This chain joins TRBV6-1 and TRBJ2-6; perhaps TRBD1 as D (6 bases). V dropped 2 bases and J dropped 0 bases, with 11 bases sitting between them. CDR1 is MNHNS, CDR2 SASEGT, per germline. This CDR3 is 17 amino acids long. CDR3: CASSETIQGSGANVLTF. As DNA, the CDR3 is TGTGCCAGCAGTGAAACGATACAGGGCTCTGGGGCCAACGTCCTGACTTTC.

Of note for this clone: Other nucleotide sequences from this sample produce the same CDR3. The J gene is TRBJ2-7, the V gene TRBV7-9; 7 nucleotides line up with TRBD1. Germline V gene lookup returns CDR1 SEHNR and CDR2 FQNEAQ (reference sequence). The V segment lost 1 base and the J segment 6 bases; nucleotides outside the gene matches: 3. The length of the CDR3 is 13 residues. CDR3: CASSLGTGGEQYF. The CDR3 nucleotides are TGTGCCAGCAGCTTAGGGACAGGCGGCGAGCAGTACTTC. The variable domain in full, completed from reference TRBV7-9 and TRBJ2-7, reads DTGVSQNPRHKITKRGQNVTFRCDPISEHNRLYWYRQTLGQGPEFLTYFQNEAQLEKSRLLSDRFSAERPKGSFSTLEIQRTEQGDSAMYLCASSLGTGGEQYFGPGTRLTVT.

The chain links TRBV18 to TRBJ1-5; 10 bases align to TRBD1. Germline lookup yields CDR1 KGHSH and CDR2 LQKENI. The CDR3 contains 14 residues. V lost 2 bases to trimming and J lost 11 bases; unmatched junction nucleotides: 6. CDR3 sequence reads: CASSPGTGERSQHF. The DNA of the CDR3 is TGTGCCAGCTCACCAGGGACAGGGGAAAGGTCCCAGCATTTT.

This rearrangement joins TRBV18 to TRBJ2-2; no clear D gene. Germline CDR1 reads KGHSH; CDR2 reads LQKENI. CDR3 length: 14 amino acids. The V end lost 6 bases, the J end lost 1 base, and 9 bases lay between the germline ends. CDR3 sequence reads: CASSLTRNTGELFF. CDR3 in DNA: TGTGCCAGCTCGCTGACAAGGAACACCGGGGAGCTGTTTTTT.

The chain is built from TRBV5-1 and TRBJ1-2; TRBD1 might be the D (5 bases). The CDR3 sequence is 13 residues long. V gave up 4 bases and J gave up 4 bases, with 11 bases separating them. CDR1 SGHRS and CDR2 YFSETQ come from the germline V gene. The CDR3 reads CASSGDFFYGYTF. In nucleotides, the CDR3 is TGCGCCAGCAGCGGGGACTTCTTCTATGGCTACACCTTC.

Comments on this clone: The junction differs from germline at one of its ends, possibly a read error. V and J are TRBV25-1 and TRBJ1-2, with TRBD1 identical over 7 bases. CDR3 length equals 13 residues. Germline V gene lookup returns CDR1 MGHDK and CDR2 SYGVNS. CDR3 DNA: TGTGCCAGCAGCGCCACAGGGGTCTATAGCTACACCTTC. This sequence encodes CASSATGVYSYTF.

V is TRBV7-9 and J is TRBJ2-7; no firm D call. Germline assignment: CDR1 SEHNR and CDR2 FQNEAQ (reference sequence). Trimming took 1 base from V and 9 from J, leaving 10 bases between them. CDR3 length: 12 amino acids. CDR3 residues: CASSLESFRQYF. The CDR3 DNA reads as TGTGCCAGCAGCTTAGAATCTTTTCGGCAGTACTTC.